The T cell receptor beta chain described here comes from a study of OX40 agonist ivuxolimab in advanced cancers. The junction had 15 bases not matched to a gene; V was cut back by 7 bases and J by 3 bases. Germline values: CDR1 SGHNT, CDR2 YYREEE (reference sequence). The CDR3 spans 16 residues. Produced via immunoSEQ multiplex PCR; TCRdb's table is partial and in-frame only. Of roughly 95,000 clones listed, 70% to 90% are singletons. Sequencing used CD4+ or CD8+ T cells sorted from blood, obtained in a trial of the OX40 agonist ivuxolimab. The chain uses TRBV5-4 and TRBJ2-7; the match to TRBD1 covers 8 bases. The TCR comes from an adult with an advanced solid tumor such as melanoma, head and neck, liver or kidney cancer. CDR3 DNA: TGTGCCAGCTCGCCCCCGGGACAGGACCTTCACTACGAGCAGTACTTC. Protein product: CASSPPGQDLHYEQYF.